Following are 28 T cell receptor beta chains from one sample sequenced in a study of shared clonotypes between healthy human individuals. Produced via immunoSEQ multiplex PCR; TCRdb's table is partial and in-frame only. The sample contains about 2.3 million clones, just under 95% of which appear only once. Input material: naive CD4+ T cells from PBMCs. Subset reported: CD45RA+ positively selected. All receptors derive from a man younger than 30 in good health. Some clones in this sample may be carry-over from other donors' samples.

Note on this clone: This specimen includes other DNA sequences encoding the same CDR3. CDR3 sequence reads: CASSPGQGEETQYF. The CDR3 DNA reads TGTGCCAGCTCACCAGGACAGGGCGAAGAGACCCAGTACTTC. The gene calls are TRBV18 and TRBJ2-5; 8 bases are a match to TRBD1. The V gene's germline CDR1 is KGHSH and CDR2 LQKENI. J lost 3 bases, V lost 2 bases, and 2 bases had no gene match. The CDR3 spans 14 residues. Combining the CDR3 with reference TRBV18 and TRBJ2-5 gives the whole variable domain NAGVMQNPRHLVRRRGQEARLRCSPMKGHSHVYWYRQLPEEGLKFMVYLQKENIIDESGMPKERFSAEFPKEGPSILRIQQVVRGDSAAYFCASSPGQGEETQYFGPGTRLLVL.

This clone came up a few times. The chain couples TRBV6-1 to TRBJ1-1; TRBD1 matches 7 bases. Germline trimming cut 3 bases from V and 7 bases from J; bases unmatched to any gene: 5. Germline CDR1 and CDR2: MNHNS and SASEGT. This CDR3 has 13 residues. For the CDR3, the DNA is TGTGCCAGCAGTGAGTTCCAGGGGGGTGAAGCTTTCTTT. Translating it yields CASSEFQGGEAFF.

The CDR3 is CASGSTSYTDTQYF. Written as DNA, the CDR3 is TGTGCCAGCGGTTCGACGAGTTACACAGATACGCAGTATTTT. The J gene is TRBJ2-3, the V gene TRBV9; D gene ambiguous. The CDR3 consists of 14 residues. V was trimmed by 7 bases and J by 2 bases, leaving 14 bases between them. Germline CDR1 and CDR2: SGDLS and YYNGEE.

The V and J genes are TRBV9 and TRBJ2-7; 10 nucleotides match TRBD1. Germline-derived CDR1 and CDR2 are SGDLS and YYNGEE. The V gene end was trimmed by 3 bases and the J gene end by 6 bases; junction bases not matched to a gene: 9. The CDR3 runs to 15 residues. CDR3 DNA: TGTGCCAGCAGCGCCCAGGGGACAGGGGCCGCCGAGCAGTACTTC. Translation gives CASSAQGTGAAEQYF.

About this clone: The same CDR3 also results from other DNA sequences found in this sample. V usage is TRBV7-9 and J usage is TRBJ2-1, with 7 bases aligning to TRBD1. The V and J ends lost 3 bases and 4 bases, in that order; junction bases with no gene match: 6. Germline V gene lookup returns CDR1 SEHNR and CDR2 FQNEAQ (reference sequence). The CDR3 is made up of 15 amino acids. This CDR3 is CASSLTGLGYNEQFF. Here the CDR3 DNA reads TGTGCCAGCAGCTTGACAGGGTTGGGATACAATGAGCAGTTCTTC.

V gene TRBV10-3 combines with J gene TRBJ2-1; TRBD1 or TRBD2 may be the D gene (6 bases each). This CDR3 comprises 18 residues. V was clipped by 2 bases and J by 0 bases, with 17 bases between them. The germline gives CDR1 ENHRY, CDR2 SYGVKD. CDR3 residues: CAISEGGPVGFSYNEQFF. Written as DNA, the CDR3 is TGTGCCATCAGTGAGGGGGGGCCCGTCGGATTCTCCTACAATGAGCAGTTCTTC.

The chain recombines TRBV28 with TRBJ1-1; TRBD1 matches 8 bases. This CDR3 comprises 17 residues. V lost 7 bases, J lost 4 bases, and 17 bases stayed unmatched. CDR1 MDHEN and CDR2 SYDVKM come from the germline V gene. CDR3 in amino acids: CASTVYGQGGHRTEAFF. The CDR3 DNA is TGTGCCAGCACCGTTTATGGACAGGGAGGCCACCGCACTGAAGCTTTCTTT.

This chain uses TRBV5-4 with TRBJ2-2; D might be TRBD1 or TRBD2, each matching 6 bases. Between the trimmed V and J ends, which lost 4 bases and 7 bases, there was a span of 20 bases. Germline-derived CDR1 and CDR2 are SGHNT and YYREEE (reference sequence). The CDR3 length is 16 residues. This chain's CDR3 is CASSLATGAKHGELFF. The CDR3 bases are TGTGCCAGCAGCCTAGCGACAGGAGCCAAACACGGGGAGCTGTTTTTT.

For this clone: One end of the junction fails to match germline, which may point to a read error. This chain links TRBV14 with TRBJ2-5, with D perhaps TRBD1 or TRBD2 (5 bases each). The CDR3 is made up of 16 amino acids. The germline V gene has CDR1 SGHDN and CDR2 FVKESK. The CDR3 region is CASSKEPGPRGETQYF. CDR3 DNA sequence: TGTGCCAGCAGCAAAGAACCGGGACCCCGCGGAGAGACCCAGTACTTC.

The chain recombines TRBV27 with TRBJ2-1; the D gene is possibly TRBD2 (6 bases). Trimming shortened V by 2 bases and J by 2 bases, and 10 bases separated the two germline ends. Germline V gene sequence: CDR1 MNHEY, CDR2 SMNVEV (reference sequence). The CDR3 has 15 amino acids. The CDR3 sequence: CASSLVGGAYNEQFF. CDR3 DNA sequence: TGTGCCAGCAGTTTAGTGGGCGGGGCCTACAATGAGCAGTTCTTC.

The chain is built from TRBV5-1 and TRBJ1-3, with D unclear. CDR3 length: 14 residues. V dropped 3 bases and J dropped 1 base, with 8 bases sitting between them. Germline CDR1 reads SGHRS; CDR2 reads YFSETQ. In DNA, the CDR3 is TGCGCCAGCAGCTCTACAACTTCTGGAAACACCATATATTTT. Its translation is CASSSTTSGNTIYF.

The chain links TRBV29-1 to TRBJ2-3; 8 positions agree with TRBD2. The V and J ends lost 5 bases and 1 base, in that order; junction bases with no gene match: 17. In germline, CDR1 is SQVTM, CDR2 ANQGSEA. The CDR3 contains 18 residues. CDR3 nucleotides: TGCAGCGTTATACGCTTAACGGGAGGGCCCCGGGGCACAGATACGCAGTATTTT. Encoded protein: CSVIRLTGGPRGTDTQYF.

The rearrangement joins TRBV7-8 to TRBJ2-7; D is possibly TRBD1 (6 bases). Between the trimmed V and J ends, which lost 4 bases and 0 bases, there was a span of 16 bases. CDR1 and CDR2 from the germline V gene are SGHVS and FQNEAQ. The CDR3 totals 16 residues. CDR3 region: CASSSQRQARSYEQYF. The CDR3 DNA reads TGTGCCAGCAGCTCACAGAGACAGGCCCGCTCCTACGAGCAGTACTTC.

The chain employs TRBV28 and TRBJ1-5; D remains ambiguous. The CDR3 contains 15 residues. Germline assignment: CDR1 MDHEN and CDR2 SYDVKM. The V and J ends lost 2 bases and 4 bases respectively, with 12 bases between them. CDR3 amino acids: CASSLGRQINQPQHF. For the CDR3, the DNA is TGTGCCAGCAGTTTAGGTCGGCAGATAAATCAGCCCCAGCATTTT. The whole variable domain, remainder taken from reference TRBV28 and TRBJ1-5, is DVKVTQSSRYLVKRTGEKVFLECVQDMDHENMFWYRQDPGLGLRLIYFSYDVKMKEKGDIPEGYSVSREKKERFSLILESASTNQTSMYLCASSLGRQINQPQHFGDGTRLSIL.

This rearrangement joins TRBV6-5 to TRBJ2-7, with D possibly TRBD2 on 5 matching bases. V was shortened by 8 bases and J by 1 base, with 12 bases between the two germline ends. The CDR3 extends over 13 amino acids. The V gene's germline CDR1 is MNHEY and CDR2 SVGAGI. CDR3 sequence: CASSERDSYEQYF. The DNA for the CDR3 is TGTGCCAGCTCAGAACGGGATTCCTACGAGCAGTACTTC.

Regarding this clone: The same CDR3 arises from other DNA sequences in this sample as well. The CDR3 sequence: CASSPGTLGETQYF. The CDR3 DNA sequence: TGCGCCAGCAGCCCCGGGACCCTCGGAGAGACCCAGTACTTC. This sequence joins TRBV5-1 and TRBJ2-5; either TRBD1 or TRBD2 may fit D (5 bases each). V was pared by 4 bases and J by 4 bases, with 14 bases between. Germline values: CDR1 SGHRS, CDR2 YFSETQ. CDR3 length: 14 residues.

J is TRBJ2-1 and V is TRBV11-2; 12 nucleotides match TRBD1. Germline V gene data show CDR1 as SGHAT and CDR2 as FQNNGV. The J segment lost 10 bases and the V segment lost 5 bases, leaving 12 bases of the junction unmatched. This CDR3 is built from 16 residues. The CDR3 DNA reads as TGTGCCAGCAGCCCAGGGACAGGGGGCGCGCGGACCGAGCAGTTCTTC. It is translated as CASSPGTGGARTEQFF.

The chain is built from TRBV4-3 and TRBJ2-3; TRBD1 might be the D (5 bases). Trimming shortened V by 0 bases and J by 7 bases, and 8 bases separated the two germline ends. Germline assignment: CDR1 LGHNA and CDR2 YSLEER. The CDR3 spans 13 residues. CDR3 loop: CASSQETDNTQYF. The DNA of the CDR3 is TGCGCCAGCAGCCAAGAGACAGATAATACGCAGTATTTT.

The rearrangement uses TRBV28 and TRBJ1-5; D gene unclear. The CDR3 contains 14 residues. V lost 5 bases, J lost 2 bases, and 10 bases lay in between. Germline CDR1 and CDR2: MDHEN and SYDVKM. The CDR3 here is CASSPDWGNQPQHF. CDR3 in DNA: TGTGCCAGCAGTCCCGACTGGGGCAATCAGCCCCAGCATTTT.

The V gene is TRBV12-5, the J gene TRBJ2-4; 7 bases are shared with TRBD1. Per the germline V gene, CDR1 is LGHNT and CDR2 is FRNRAP. V shed 5 bases and J 6 bases; nucleotides not matched to a gene: 7. The CDR3 consists of 14 residues. This CDR3 is CASGPGDSTNIQYF. In nucleotides, the CDR3 is TGTGCTAGTGGTCCTGGGGACAGTACAAACATTCAGTACTTC.

The chain employs TRBV2 and TRBJ2-3; D uncertain. This CDR3 region has 13 residues. V dropped 3 bases and J dropped 4 bases, with 8 bases sitting between them. Germline CDR1 and CDR2: SNHLY and FYNNEI. The CDR3 protein is CASSDGVPDTQYF. CDR3 nucleotide sequence: TGTGCCAGCAGTGATGGTGTCCCAGATACGCAGTATTTT.

The J gene is TRBJ2-2, the V gene TRBV5-1; TRBD1 or TRBD2 may be the D gene (6 bases each). Germline V CDR1 and CDR2: SGHRS, YFSETQ. This CDR3 has 14 amino acids. V gave up 1 base and J gave up 7 bases, with 11 bases separating them. The CDR3, as DNA: TGCGCCAGCAGCTTGTACAGGGAGGACGGGGAGCTGTTTTTT. Amino acid sequence: CASSLYREDGELFF.

This sequence joins TRBV5-1 and TRBJ2-1; D is possibly TRBD1 (6 bases). Germline CDR1 and CDR2: SGHRS and YFSETQ. This CDR3 region has 15 residues. V lost 4 bases and J lost 3, with 14 bases in between. CDR3 protein: CASSKDSGRYNEQFF. The CDR3 region has the DNA TGCGCCAGCAGCAAGGACAGCGGCCGCTACAATGAGCAGTTCTTC.

The gene calls are TRBV6-6 and TRBJ2-5, with 7 bases identical to TRBD1. CDR1 is MNHNY and CDR2 is SVGAGI in the germline V gene (reference sequence). The CDR3 has 13 residues. The ends lost 2 bases at V and 5 bases at J; junction bases unmatched: 2. CDR3 coding DNA: TGTGCCAGCAGTTACGTACAGGGGGAGACCCAGTACTTC. Translated, it gives CASSYVQGETQYF.

The rearrangement joins TRBV5-1 to TRBJ2-7; 12 nucleotides align to TRBD2. V lost 6 bases, J lost 7 bases, and 8 bases stayed unmatched. The germline gives CDR1 SGHRS, CDR2 YFSETQ. The length of the CDR3 is 14 residues. CDR3 coding DNA: TGCGCCAGCACAAGGACTAGCGGGACACCTGAGCAGTACTTC. Translating gives CASTRTSGTPEQYF.

CDR3 DNA sequence: TGTGCCAGCAGCTTATCGGCAAACCAAGAGACCCAGTACTTC. Its translation: CASSLSANQETQYF. This chain uses TRBV7-9 with TRBJ2-5; no firm D call. The CDR3 spans 14 residues. CDR1 and CDR2 from the germline V gene are SEHNR and FQNEAQ (reference sequence). V lost 2 bases to trimming and J lost 0 bases, with 7 bases between them.

This clone occurred a few times. V is TRBV9 and J is TRBJ1-1, with TRBD1 as a possible D gene (6 bases). The CDR3 runs to 14 residues. Per the germline V gene, CDR1 is SGDLS and CDR2 is YYNGEE. Trimming left V 2 bases short and J 3 bases short, with 11 bases between. CDR3 in amino acids: CASSVLQGDTEAFF. The CDR3 region has the DNA TGTGCCAGCAGCGTCCTACAGGGAGACACTGAAGCTTTCTTT.

This clone was observed a handful of times. The V and J genes are TRBV2 and TRBJ2-7; tentative D call: TRBD2 (5 bases). V was cut by 2 bases and J by 2 bases, with 10 bases left in between. The CDR3 covers 14 residues. Germline V lookup: CDR1 SNHLY, CDR2 FYNNEI. CDR3 sequence reads: CASSEPGVPYEQYF. The CDR3 bases are TGTGCCAGCAGTGAACCCGGGGTGCCCTACGAGCAGTACTTC.